Each of the 11 T cell receptor beta chains below was sequenced from the same sample in a study of response to subunit inactivated influenza vaccine. In TCRdb, the RT-PCR reads were re-called with MiXCR into one record per CDR3 protein. The top ten clones hold about 1.9% of a sample with 400,000 to 550,000 distinct CDR3 sequences, about 25% of them seen once. The input for sequencing was CD4+ T cells sorted from PBMCs, taken roughly 5 days after vaccination. These receptor sequences come from a man aged 50 or older who received an inactivated influenza vaccine.

This clonotype has just a few counts. The V and J genes are TRBV11-2 and TRBJ2-7; D remains ambiguous. This CDR3 contains 15 residues. V was pared by 2 bases and J by 3 bases, with 14 bases between. The germline V gene has CDR1 SGHAT and CDR2 FQNNGV. CDR3 in DNA: TGTGCCAGCAGCTTACACATGAGGAGCATCTACGAGCAGTACTTC. This gives the protein CASSLHMRSIYEQYF. The full variable domain, with the rest looked up from reference TRBV11-2 and TRBJ2-7, is EAGVAQSPRYKIIEKRQSVAFWCNPISGHATLYWYQQILGQGPKLLIQFQNNGVVDDSQLPKDRFSAERLKGVDSTLKIQPAKLEDSAVYLCASSLHMRSIYEQYFGPGTRLTVT.

This clonotype was observed many times. This chain uses TRBV20-1 with TRBJ1-2, with D possibly TRBD1 on 6 matching bases. CDR3 length: 15 amino acids. Germline CDR1 reads DFQATT; CDR2 reads SNEGSKA (reference sequence). Trimming shortened V by 0 bases and J by 8 bases, and 19 bases separated the two germline ends. CDR3 nucleotide sequence: TGCAGTGCTAGAGATCCCATCTTACAGGGTGGCGGCTACACCTTC. Its protein product is CSARDPILQGGGYTF.

The table lists this clonotype with a few counts. J is TRBJ2-7 and V is TRBV10-3; 9 positions agree with TRBD1. Trimming removed 8 bases from V and 5 bases from J; junction bases left unmatched: 7. Germline V gene sequence: CDR1 ENHRY, CDR2 SYGVKD. CDR3 length: 13 residues. The CDR3 protein is CAIQDRGDHEQYF. The DNA for the CDR3 is TGTGCCATCCAGGACAGGGGAGATCACGAGCAGTACTTC.

This clonotype has more than one count but fewer than ten. This chain uses TRBV20-1 with TRBJ1-6, with D perhaps TRBD1 (6 bases). V shed 5 bases and J shed 9 bases, with 17 bases lying between them. This CDR3 region has 14 residues. Germline CDR1 DFQATT, CDR2 SNEGSKA (reference sequence). In DNA form, the CDR3 reads TGCAGTGCTCCTCGGTCGGACAGAGTTTCACCCCTCCACTTT. Encoded protein: CSAPRSDRVSPLHF.

This clonotype occurred a few times. The genes are TRBV20-1 and TRBJ2-7, with TRBD2 identical over 11 bases. The trim removed 6 bases at V and 3 bases at J, leaving 7 bases unmatched. Germline-derived CDR1 and CDR2 are DFQATT and SNEGSKA (reference sequence). This CDR3 comprises 14 residues. Here the CDR3 reads CSAHTTSGNYEQYF. The CDR3 DNA reads TGCAGTGCCCATACGACTAGCGGGAACTACGAGCAGTACTTC.

This chain links TRBV18 with TRBJ2-7; D perhaps matches TRBD1 (5 bases). Germline CDR1 KGHSH, CDR2 LQKENI. The V and J ends lost 4 bases and 5 bases respectively, with 12 bases between them. CDR3 length: 13 amino acids. For the CDR3, the DNA is TGTGCCAGCTCACAACGACAGCTGGACGAGCAGTACTTC. Amino acid sequence: CASSQRQLDEQYF.

This clonotype was counted only a few times. The V and J genes are TRBV7-2 and TRBJ2-1; 8 positions match TRBD1. The CDR3 consists of 15 residues. V shed 2 bases, J shed 7 bases, and the junction held 7 bases outside the gene matches. Germline V CDR1 and CDR2: SGHTA, FQGNSA. CDR3 in amino acids: CASSLRQGAWNEQFF. CDR3 in DNA: TGTGCCAGCAGCTTACGGCAGGGGGCCTGGAATGAGCAGTTCTTC.

In this sample, this clonotype turned up a few times. The V gene is TRBV20-1, the J gene TRBJ2-7; D call uncertain. This CDR3 is 10 amino acids long. The V and J ends lost 7 bases and 4 bases respectively, with 8 bases between them. Germline V lookup: CDR1 DFQATT, CDR2 SNEGSKA (reference sequence). The CDR3 DNA sequence: TGCAGTGGTAGCCTTTACGAGCAGTACTTC. Translation: CSGSLYEQYF.

This clonotype was counted between two and nine times. The chain carries TRBV2 and TRBJ1-5; D is perhaps TRBD1 (5 bases). The V end lost 5 bases, the J end lost 8 bases, and 10 bases lay between the germline ends. The CDR3 spans 12 residues. Germline lookup yields CDR1 SNHLY and CDR2 FYNNEI. The CDR3 region has the DNA TGTGCCAGCAGTCTCTCGACAGAGCCCCAGCATTTT. It specifies CASSLSTEPQHF.

In this sample, this clonotype turned up a few times. The junction differs from germline at one of its ends, possibly a read error. The chain links TRBV7-2 to TRBJ2-7; possibly TRBD2 for D (5 bases). There are 13 residues in the CDR3. Germline CDR1 is SGHTA and CDR2 is FQGNSA. CDR3 bases: TGTGCCAGCACCTTAGAGGGCAGCTACGAGCAGTACTTC. Its protein is CASTLEGSYEQYF. The full variable domain, its missing parts supplied by reference TRBV7-2 and TRBJ2-7, is GAGVSQSPSNKVTEKGKDVELRCDPISGHTALYWYRQSLGQGLEFLIYFQGNSAPDKSGLPSDRFSAERTGGSVSTLTIQRTQQEDSAVYLCASTLEGSYEQYFGPGTRLTVT.

The V gene is TRBV4-3, the J gene TRBJ1-5; D is undetermined. Trimming took off 0 bases at V and 9 bases at J, with 9 bases between the two ends. CDR1 LGHNA and CDR2 YSLEER come from the germline V gene. The CDR3 loop spans 13 amino acids. The CDR3 DNA sequence: TGCGCCAGCAGCCAAGAATTAAGTCGGCCCCAGCATTTT. Protein product: CASSQELSRPQHF.